The present TCR beta chain was sequenced within a study of blood T cell repertoires in COVID-19. For the study at large: Samples taken during acute and convalescent COVID-19 were collected in the United States, Italy and Spain.

Libraries were prepared by immunoSEQ multiplex PCR; TCRdb keeps only in-frame clonotypes and omits some of them. Among roughly 200,000 clones, about four fifths were seen once, and the ten largest hold around 6.3%. V gave up 4 bases and J gave up 5 bases; unmatched junction bases: 8. Germline V gives CDR1 WNHNN, CDR2 SYGVQD (reference sequence). The CDR3 length is 15 residues. This chain uses TRBV10-1 with TRBJ2-5; 9 nucleotides agree with TRBD2. Sequenced material: peripheral blood. This receptor was identified in a man aged 65 to 85 with active or convalescent COVID-19. The CDR3 DNA reads TGCGCCAGCAGTGCTGGTAGCGGGGGTGCGGAGACCCAGTACTTC. It specifies CASSAGSGGAETQYF.